This T cell receptor (beta chain) comes out of a study of blood T cell repertoires in COVID-19. Study-level information: Acute and convalescent COVID-19 samples came from the United States, Italy and Spain. PBMCs, B-cell-depleted T cells, or T cells provided the cDNA or gDNA that made up the material.

The authors' processing: Quantification of nucleated cells was approximated via reference gene primer amplification. Some clones are missing from TCRdb's copy, which holds only in-frame ones; the method was immunoSEQ multiplex PCR. V and J calls and clone size follow that table, whereas D and trimming were derived from the DNA. The sample yields 200,000 to 300,000 clones, more than 85% seen once. From germline, CDR1 is SGHNT and CDR2 YYREEE (reference sequence). This CDR3 spans 14 amino acids. V was clipped by 0 bases and J by 4 bases, with 10 bases between them. The V gene is TRBV5-4, the J gene TRBJ1-2; D perhaps matches TRBD1 (6 bases). The sequence was obtained from a woman aged 70-85 years with active or convalescent COVID-19. The source material was peripheral blood. The CDR3 sequence: CASSLVTGSYGYTF. The CDR3 DNA follows: TGTGCCAGCAGCTTGGTCACAGGGTCCTATGGCTACACCTTC. The full variable domain, with the rest looked up from reference TRBV5-4 and TRBJ1-2, is ETGVTQSPTHLIKTRGQQVTLRCSSQSGHNTVSWYQQALGQGPQFIFQYYREEENGRGNFPPRFSGLQFPNYSSELNVNALELDDSALYLCASSLVTGSYGYTFGSGTRLTVV.